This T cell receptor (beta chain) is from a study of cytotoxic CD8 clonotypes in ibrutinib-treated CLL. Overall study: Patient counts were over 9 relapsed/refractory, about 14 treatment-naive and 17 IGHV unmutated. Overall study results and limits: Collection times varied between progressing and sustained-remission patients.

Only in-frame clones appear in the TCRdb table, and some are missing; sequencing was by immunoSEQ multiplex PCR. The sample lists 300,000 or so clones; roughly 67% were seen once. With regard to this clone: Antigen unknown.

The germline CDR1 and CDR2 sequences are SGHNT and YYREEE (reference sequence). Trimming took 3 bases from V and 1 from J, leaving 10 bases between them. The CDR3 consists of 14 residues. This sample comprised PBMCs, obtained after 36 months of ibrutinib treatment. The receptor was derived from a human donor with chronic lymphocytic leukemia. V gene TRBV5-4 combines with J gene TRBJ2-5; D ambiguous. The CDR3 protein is CASSSDLTQETQYF. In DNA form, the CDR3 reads TGTGCCAGCAGCTCGGACCTAACCCAAGAGACCCAGTACTTC.